Listed here are 18 T cell receptor beta chains from one sample, sequenced in a study of blood T cell repertoires in COVID-19. Measured with immunoSEQ multiplex PCR; TCRdb has only the in-frame clones, and not every one. Of approximately 97,000 clones detected, 80% to 90% appear once; the ten largest clones hold 18%. Sequencing was done on a sample of peripheral blood. These receptors were obtained from a woman older than 75 with acute or convalescent COVID-19.

This rearrangement joins TRBV28 to TRBJ2-7; D gene uncertain. The CDR3 is 13 amino acids. CDR1 is MDHEN, CDR2 SYDVKM, per germline. V lost 8 bases and J 7 bases, leaving 18 bases between the germline ends. The CDR3 reads CASLAPSTGEQYF. CDR3 nucleotides: TGTGCCAGCCTCGCGCCTTCTACCGGGGAGCAGTACTTC.

The J gene is TRBJ1-6, the V gene TRBV28, with TRBD1 matching over 7 bases. V dropped 4 bases and J dropped 5; count of bases not matched to a gene: 5. There are 15 residues in the CDR3. Germline loops: CDR1 MDHEN, CDR2 SYDVKM. This CDR3 reads CASSSYRGDNSPLHF. CDR3 sequence (DNA): TGTGCCAGCAGTTCCTACAGGGGAGATAATTCACCCCTCCACTTT.

V is TRBV6-5 and J is TRBJ1-5; 9 bases map to TRBD1. The CDR3 has 14 residues. The V segment lost 6 bases and the J segment 4 bases; nucleotides outside the gene matches: 4. Germline CDR1 is MNHEY and CDR2 is SVGAGI. CDR3 sequence: CASRGQGLNQPQHF. DNA of the CDR3: TGTGCCAGCAGGGGACAGGGACTGAATCAGCCCCAGCATTTT.

This clone turned up a few times. This chain links TRBV23-1 with TRBJ2-1; 9 bases agree with TRBD1. TRBV23-1 is reported as an ORF; its role is uncertain. The CDR3 sequence is 15 residues long. V gave up 2 bases and J gave up 4 bases; unmatched junction bases: 3. This chain's CDR3 is CASSQKGTGYNEQFF. CDR3 bases: TGCGCCAGCAGTCAAAAAGGGACAGGGTACAATGAGCAGTTCTTC.

This clone was found a few times. The chain combines TRBV4-1 with TRBJ1-2, with D perhaps matching TRBD1 (5 bases). CDR3 length: 15 amino acids. Trimming took 0 bases from V and 2 from J, leaving 10 bases between them. CDR1 MGHRA and CDR2 YSYEKL come from the germline V gene. In DNA form, the CDR3 reads TGCGCCAGCAGCCAAGAATACGGGGGAAACTATGGCTACACCTTC. Encoded protein: CASSQEYGGNYGYTF.

The V gene is TRBV3-1 (or the pseudogene TRBV3-2), the J gene TRBJ1-4; a possible D gene is TRBD1 (5 bases). Trimming stripped 0 bases from V and 8 bases from J, with 16 bases between. CDR3 length: 16 amino acids. Germline V gives CDR1 LGHDT, CDR2 YNNKEL (reference sequence). CDR3 nucleotides: TGTGCCAGCAGCCAAGACAGGGCAGGGATTCGGGAAAAACTGTTTTTT. Amino acid sequence: CASSQDRAGIREKLFF.

This clone occurred a few times. The rearrangement uses TRBV19 and TRBJ1-2, with a possible D match to TRBD1 (5 bases). CDR1 is LNHDA, CDR2 SQIVND, per germline (reference sequence). The CDR3 has 12 amino acids. V was pared by 3 bases and J by 8 bases, with 10 bases between. The CDR3 DNA follows: TGTGCCAGTAGTATTGATTGGGGCGGCTACACCTTC. The encoded protein is CASSIDWGGYTF.

The chain couples TRBV9 to TRBJ1-5; no reliable D call. The CDR3 runs to 15 residues. The germline CDR1 and CDR2 sequences are SGDLS and YYNGEE. Trimming took off 2 bases at V and 3 bases at J, with 12 bases between the two ends. DNA for the CDR3: TGTGCCAGCAGCGTCCGCGGCGACTTCAATCAGCCCCAGCATTTT. The encoded protein is CASSVRGDFNQPQHF.

The rearrangement uses TRBV12-3 or TRBV12-4 and TRBJ1-3, with 7 nucleotides matching TRBD1. The junction had 4 bases not matched to a gene; V was cut back by 7 bases and J by 4 bases. The CDR3 loop spans 13 amino acids. DNA for the CDR3: TGTGCCAGCATACAGGGGAGAGGAAACACCATATATTTT. It translates to CASIQGRGNTIYF.

This clone was picked up a small number of times. The chain has TRBV2 and TRBJ2-5; TRBD2 matches at 11 bases. V lost 2 bases and J lost 6; bases outside the gene matches: 2. Germline V gene sequence: CDR1 SNHLY, CDR2 FYNNEI. The CDR3 is 14 residues long. The CDR3 sequence is CASSELAGGQTQYF. CDR3 in DNA: TGTGCCAGCAGTGAACTAGCGGGGGGTCAGACCCAGTACTTC.

This chain uses TRBV15 with TRBJ2-1, with TRBD2 matching 7 bases. The V gene's germline CDR1 is LNHNV and CDR2 YYDKDF (reference sequence). J was trimmed by 2 bases and V by 2 bases; bases with no gene match: 6. This CDR3 spans 16 amino acids. The CDR3 DNA follows: TGTGCCACCAGCAGATGGAAGACTAGCCCCTACAATGAGCAGTTCTTC. Its protein product is CATSRWKTSPYNEQFF.

The sample holds one count of this clone. The rearrangement links TRBV6-6 to TRBJ1-1, with TRBD1 matching over 11 bases. CDR1 MNHNY and CDR2 SVGAGI come from the germline V gene (reference sequence). CDR3 length equals 15 residues. The ends lost 6 bases at V and 5 bases at J; junction bases unmatched: 8. The CDR3 nucleotides are TGTGCCAGCAGACTTTCGGGACAGGGGGGGACTGAAGCTTTCTTT. Amino acids: CASRLSGQGGTEAFF.

The chain uses TRBV4-2 and TRBJ1-2; D remains ambiguous. Germline V gives CDR1 LGHNA, CDR2 YNFKEQ. The CDR3 contains 15 residues. V gave up 1 base and J gave up 8 bases, with 17 bases separating them. CDR3: CASSQGGGRSSGYTF. The CDR3 nucleotides read TGTGCCAGCAGCCAAGGGGGAGGAAGGTCTAGCGGCTACACCTTC.

This chain links TRBV5-1 with TRBJ1-5, with 7 bases lining up with TRBD1. With V trimmed by 3 bases and J by 0 bases, 3 bases remained unmatched. The germline CDR1 and CDR2 sequences are SGHRS and YFSETQ. The CDR3 covers 15 residues. DNA for the CDR3: TGCGCCAGCAGCTACACAGGGGATAGCAATCAGCCCCAGCATTTT. It codes for CASSYTGDSNQPQHF.

The rearrangement uses TRBV2 and TRBJ1-2; D perhaps matches TRBD1 (5 bases). Trimming left V 2 bases short and J 6 bases short, with 10 bases between. This CDR3 has 13 residues. Germline V gene sequence: CDR1 SNHLY, CDR2 FYNNEI. Here the CDR3 reads CASSEQGRDGYTF. CDR3 DNA: TGTGCCAGCAGTGAACAGGGTAGAGATGGCTACACCTTC.

The chain carries TRBV29-1 and TRBJ2-3; the D is unclear. The CDR3 runs to 13 residues. Trimming shortened V by 2 bases and J by 0 bases, and 6 bases separated the two germline ends. Per germline, CDR1 SQVTM and CDR2 ANQGSEA. CDR3 DNA sequence: TGCAGCGTTGAAACGACAAGCACAGATACGCAGTATTTT. Its translation is CSVETTSTDTQYF.

V and J are TRBV5-1 and TRBJ2-5, with TRBD1 identical over 7 bases. This CDR3 contains 13 residues. CDR1 is SGHRS, CDR2 YFSETQ, per germline. The junction had 3 bases not matched to a gene; V was cut back by 2 bases and J by 5 bases. The CDR3 protein is CASSFDRVETQYF. The CDR3 DNA reads TGCGCCAGCAGCTTCGACAGGGTCGAGACCCAGTACTTC.

The chain links TRBV5-1 to TRBJ2-1; 7 bases agree with TRBD1. This CDR3 has 13 residues. Germline values: CDR1 SGHRS, CDR2 YFSETQ. The trim removed 4 bases at V and 9 bases at J, leaving 7 bases unmatched. As DNA, the CDR3 is TGCGCCAGCAGCCCGACAGGGTCGGGTGAGCAGTTCTTC. Protein sequence: CASSPTGSGEQFF.